One TCR beta chain is described in this entry. This specimen belongs to a study of blood T cell repertoires in COVID-19. Looking at the study overall: Italy, Spain and the United States were the sources of the convalescent and acute COVID-19 samples.

Profiling relied on immunoSEQ multiplex PCR, and the TCRdb table lists in-frame clones only, not all of them. The repertoire consists of over 150,000 clones, with about four fifths occurring once and the leading ten covering nearly 3.5%. Sequenced sample: PBMCs or T cells enriched from blood (not recorded which). The receptor comes from a woman aged 55-75 years who had recovered from COVID-19.

This CDR3 reads CASSLQGARVNTEAFF. For the CDR3, the DNA is TGTGCCAGCAGTCTACAGGGGGCGAGGGTGAACACTGAAGCTTTCTTT. The chain joins TRBV27 to TRBJ1-1, with TRBD1 matching over 9 bases. The CDR3 spans 16 residues. Trimming at V came to 5 bases and at J to 0 bases, leaving 7 bases not matched to a gene. Per the germline V gene, CDR1 is MNHEY and CDR2 is SMNVEV (reference sequence).